This T cell receptor (beta chain) was profiled in a study of blood T cell repertoires in COVID-19. Study-level information: COVID-19 samples from acute and convalescent phases originated in the United States, Italy and Spain. In each case, the material was cDNA or gDNA derived from T cells, B-cell-depleted T cells, or PBMCs.

Original processing methods: Estimation of nucleated cell counts relied on the amplification of reference gene primers. Assay used: immunoSEQ multiplex PCR; TCRdb lists only in-frame clones, some missing. V and J calls and clone size are copied from that table; D and trimming were computed from the DNA. The sample lists approximately 68,000 clones; approximately 91% were seen once. From germline, CDR1 is MGHRA and CDR2 YSYEKL. The CDR3 contains 16 residues. V shed 1 base and J shed 0 bases, with 13 bases lying between them. This clonotype originated in a man aged 70-80 years with active or convalescent COVID-19. Specimen: peripheral blood. The rearrangement joins TRBV4-1 to TRBJ2-7, with a weak D call TRBD1 (5 bases). CDR3 sequence reads: CASSQGGGTSSYEQYF. The CDR3 coding sequence is TGCGCCAGCAGCCAAGGGGGCGGAACGAGCTCCTACGAGCAGTACTTC.